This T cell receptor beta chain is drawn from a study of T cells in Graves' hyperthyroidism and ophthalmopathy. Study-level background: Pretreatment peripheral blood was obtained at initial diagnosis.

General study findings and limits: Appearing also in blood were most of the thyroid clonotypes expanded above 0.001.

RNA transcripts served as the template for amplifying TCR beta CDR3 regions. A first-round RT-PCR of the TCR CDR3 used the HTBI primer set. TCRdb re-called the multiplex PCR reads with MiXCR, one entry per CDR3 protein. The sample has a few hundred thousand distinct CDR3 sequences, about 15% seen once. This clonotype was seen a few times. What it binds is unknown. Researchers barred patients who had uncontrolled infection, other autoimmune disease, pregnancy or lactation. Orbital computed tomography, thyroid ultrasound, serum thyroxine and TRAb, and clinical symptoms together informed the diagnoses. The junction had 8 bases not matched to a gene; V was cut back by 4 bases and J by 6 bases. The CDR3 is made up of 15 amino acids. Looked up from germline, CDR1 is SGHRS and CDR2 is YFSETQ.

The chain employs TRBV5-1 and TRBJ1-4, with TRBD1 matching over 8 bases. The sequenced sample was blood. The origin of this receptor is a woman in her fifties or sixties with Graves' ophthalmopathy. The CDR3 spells CASSGQGGQYEKLFF. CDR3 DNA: TGCGCCAGCAGCGGACAGGGAGGGCAATATGAAAAACTGTTTTTT.